This T cell receptor beta chain was retrieved from a study of blood T cell repertoires in COVID-19. Study-wide context: Samples taken during acute and convalescent COVID-19 were collected in the United States, Italy and Spain. In each case, the material was cDNA or gDNA derived from T cells, B-cell-depleted T cells, or PBMCs.

In the study's own analysis: Nucleated cell counts were estimated from reference gene primer amplification. Data came from immunoSEQ multiplex PCR; TCRdb stores just in-frame clones and leaves some out. That table furnishes V, J and clone size, whereas the DNA furnished D and trimming. The sample shows roughly 250,000 clones, roughly 82% of them seen only once. The length of the CDR3 is 15 residues. Germline assignment: CDR1 SGHRS and CDR2 YFSETQ. V lost 4 bases and J lost 1, with 13 bases in between. The TCR comes from a woman older than 75 with active or convalescent COVID-19. The rearrangement joins TRBV5-1 to TRBJ2-3; TRBD1 might be the D (6 bases). Specimen: peripheral blood. The CDR3 protein is CASSPVDRRTDTQYF. Here the CDR3 DNA reads TGCGCCAGCAGCCCGGTCGACAGGCGCACAGATACGCAGTATTTT.